This T cell receptor beta chain was sequenced in a study of T cell clonotyping in hematopoietic cell transplantation. Study conclusions and caveats: Without cell sorting, CD4 versus CD8 contributions remain unresolved. At the given depth, recipient repertoires were over 95% de novo clonotypes.

Trimming took off 5 bases at V and 9 bases at J, with 17 bases between the two ends. Germline values: CDR1 SGHTA, CDR2 FQGNSA. The CDR3 extends over 15 amino acids. Turning to this clone: The antigen is not known.

Assay used: immunoSEQ multiplex PCR; TCRdb lists only in-frame clones, some missing. This table has several thousand clones, around 96% appearing once. The receptor comes from a male patient between 35 and 55 years old who had an allogeneic stem cell transplant from a related donor, so the T cells may come from the graft donor. Some clones in this sample may be carry-over from other donors' samples. Specimen: PBMCs, collected 30 days after allogeneic stem cell transplant. The chain uses TRBV7-2 and TRBJ1-6; possibly TRBD1 for D (5 bases). The CDR3 DNA is TGTGCCAGCAGCACCGCAGGGCCTCCGGTTTCACCCCTCCACTTT. The encoded protein is CASSTAGPPVSPLHF.